This T cell receptor (beta chain) was documented in a study of shared T cell receptors in the human thymus (dated by TCRdb to the early 2020s). In terms of the full investigation: The study examined how self-reactive, shared T-cell receptor alpha chains are generated in the human thymus.

Spanning cysteine to phenylalanine, the CDR3 consists of 19 amino acids. The CDR3 DNA has 57 bases and is translated from base 1. At the junction V is shortened by 1 base and J by 1 base; bases outside the gene matches: 13. Taken from the germline V gene, the CDR1 and CDR2 loops are MGHRA and YSYEKL. In this sample, this clone turned up once. Its cognate antigen has yet to be identified. No much larger clonotype is one base removed from it; base qualities were not supplied. Library creation used the immunoSEQ multiplex PCR assay. TCRdb mirrors the immuneACCESS table, restricted to in-frame sequences. Some clones are absent from its copies; in checked studies, under half trace to an unresolved V gene, and the reason for the others is unknown. The sample profile shows hundreds of thousands of clones; roughly 90% of them were found once. Of the sample, around 0.01% is held by the ten largest clones. The data also belong to a second study, concerning human thymus T cells. From the second report: Donors were immunologically healthy infants undergoing open corrective cardiac surgery for congenital heart defects in Finland. Thymus tissue was obtained as surgical resects removed during corrective cardiac surgery. Both the thymic and the peripheral blood repertoires appeared to show biased V and J gene segment usage. The related research reported highly overlapping thymic TCR repertoires among unrelated individuals. The study used roughly 8 infant thymus samples plus four related peripheral blood samples to characterize TCR alpha and beta repertoires. Donor ages ranged from roughly 7 to 250 days, and the cohort comprised about six male and a couple of female infants. Thymocytes were mechanically released from the tissue and were stored as pellets of about 9-33 million cells at -70 degrees C. Genomic DNA was extracted from frozen cell pellets with a QIAsymphony instrument. The immunoSEQ multiplex PCR assay was used to amplify the TCRB and TCRAD loci from a standardized quantity of quality-controlled genomic DNA. The V(D)J region was spanned by amplicons of a length sufficient to cover the CDR3 and to identify V and J genes. Through the commercial immunoSEQ service, the amplicons were sequenced on an Illumina platform. Primer bias and sequencing errors were corrected as previously described, and TCRAD and TCRB were defined on the basis of the IMGT database. The repertoires were analysed using immunoSEQ Analyzer 3.0 and VDJTools for basic statistics, V/J segment usage, diversity estimates, rarefaction and pairwise overlap. Diversity was estimated with Chao1, ChaoE, Efron-Thisted, Shannon and inverse Simpson indices, and also on datasets down-sampled to the smallest sample. Repertoire overlap was determined by strict matching of CDR3 nucleotide sequence, V gene and J gene, and Jaccard-based multidimensional scaling clustering was applied. Thymus samples yielded on average roughly 810,000 unique TCRB clonotypes, compared with roughly 76,000 from blood samples.

Sequenced material: thymocytes. The chain is assembled from TRBV4-1 and TRBJ2-4, with 7 bases aligning to TRBD2. This sequence originates from a boy younger than two with a congenital heart defect. Donor details come from another sample of the same person, matched by shared clones. The CDR3 here reads CASSQVFYGGGPAKNIQYF. The bases read TGCGCCAGCAGCCAAGTTTTCTATGGGGGAGGGCCGGCCAAAAACATTCAGTACTTC.